This T cell receptor (beta chain) stems from a study of neoadjuvant anti-PD-1 for oral cavity cancer. Study information: Non-progressing patients received a fourth nivolumab dose near day 43, then surgery on days 50-56.

The data were produced by immunoSEQ multiplex PCR, yet TCRdb's version contains in-frame clones alone and is incomplete. The repertoire holds 15,000 to 20,000 clones, 55% to 70% seen once, with roughly 3% in the top ten. These newly diagnosed stage II-IVA oral cavity squamous cell carcinoma patients had no prior systemic or radiation treatment. No culture or expansion preceded analysis of these blood cells. This CDR3 contains 15 residues. Germline V gives CDR1 LNHDA, CDR2 SQIVND (reference sequence). V was clipped by 5 bases and J by 4 bases; unmatched bases: 7. The sequencing here drew on PBMCs, taken before nivolumab (anti-PD-1) treatment. The receptor was isolated from a person aged 40 to 85 with oral cavity squamous cell carcinoma. The chain has TRBV19 and TRBJ1-4; 7 nucleotides match TRBD1. This chain's CDR3 is CASSPRDSYNEKLFF. The CDR3 DNA reads TGTGCCAGTAGTCCGCGGGACAGCTATAATGAAAAACTGTTTTTT.